Here is one T cell receptor (beta chain) with its context. Its antigen is not known. Antigen-specific CD4+ T cells were expanded with viral peptide pools in the ViraFEST assay before sequencing. Culturing for nine to ten days preceded CD4+ T cell isolation. SARS-CoV-2 infection was confirmed by PCR in the person between March and December 2020. With approximately 9.2 ug/ml peptides and 9.5 to 10 IU/ml IL-2, over 1.5 million PBMC per well were cultured. The sample is drawn from a study of vaccination effects on CD4 cells after COVID-19. As for the study in general: A couple of convalescent pre-vaccine samples were taken 142 and 148 days post-diagnosis.

CDR3 size: 13 residues. Study-level results: Pronounced clonal contraction occurred in clones induced by infection and by vaccine late after vaccination.

This table comes from immunoSEQ multiplex PCR, and its TCRdb copy is limited to in-frame clones, with some not included. The sample has tens of thousands of clones; roughly 73% are singletons. The sequences come from CD4+ T cells from PBMCs cultured with a peptide pool, collected before COVID-19 vaccination. The sequence was obtained from a human donor who had a prior SARS-CoV-2 infection. The chain couples TRBV21-1 to TRBJ1-2; TRBD1 is taken as the D call from the table, unchecked against the DNA. TRBV21-1 is noted as a pseudogene. CDR3 sequence: CATSRDNFPGYTF. For the CDR3, the DNA is TGTGCCACCTCCCGGGACAACTTTCCTGGCTACACCTTC.